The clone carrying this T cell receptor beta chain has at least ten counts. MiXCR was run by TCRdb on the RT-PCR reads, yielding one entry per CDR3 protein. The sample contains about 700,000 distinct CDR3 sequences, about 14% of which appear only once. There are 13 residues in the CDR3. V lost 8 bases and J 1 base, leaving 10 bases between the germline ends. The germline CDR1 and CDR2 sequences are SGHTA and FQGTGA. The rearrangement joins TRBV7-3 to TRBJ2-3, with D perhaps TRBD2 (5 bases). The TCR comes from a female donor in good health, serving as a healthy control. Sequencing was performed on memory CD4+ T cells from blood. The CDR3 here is CASGVGGTDTQYF. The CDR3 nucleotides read TGTGCCAGCGGGGTCGGGGGCACAGATACGCAGTATTTT.